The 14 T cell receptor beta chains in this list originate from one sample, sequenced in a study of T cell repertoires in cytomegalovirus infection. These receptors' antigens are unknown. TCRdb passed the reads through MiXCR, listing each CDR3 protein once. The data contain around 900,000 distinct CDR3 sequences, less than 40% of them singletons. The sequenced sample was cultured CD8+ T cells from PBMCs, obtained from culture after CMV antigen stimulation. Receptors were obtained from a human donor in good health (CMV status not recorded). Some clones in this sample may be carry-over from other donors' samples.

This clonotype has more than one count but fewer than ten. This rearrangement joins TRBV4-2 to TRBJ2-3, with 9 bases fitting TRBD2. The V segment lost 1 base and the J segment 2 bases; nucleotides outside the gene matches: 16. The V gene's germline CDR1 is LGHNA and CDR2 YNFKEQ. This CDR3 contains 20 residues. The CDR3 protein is CASSQGPRIIAGVTTDTQYF. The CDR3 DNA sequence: TGTGCCAGCAGCCAAGGGCCTCGTATAATAGCGGGGGTGACCACAGATACGCAGTATTTT.

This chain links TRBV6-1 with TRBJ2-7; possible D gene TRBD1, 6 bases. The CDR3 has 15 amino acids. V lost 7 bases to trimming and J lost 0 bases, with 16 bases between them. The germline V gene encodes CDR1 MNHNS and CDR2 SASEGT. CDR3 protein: CASILWGLSSYEQYV. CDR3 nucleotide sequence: TGTGCCAGCATCCTTTGGGGGCTGAGCTCCTACGAGCAGTACGTC.

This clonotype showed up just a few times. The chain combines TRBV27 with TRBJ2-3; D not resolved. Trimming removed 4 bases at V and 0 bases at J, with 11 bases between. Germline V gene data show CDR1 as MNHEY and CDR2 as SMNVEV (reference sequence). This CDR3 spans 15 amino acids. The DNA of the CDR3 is TGTGCCAGCAGTTCTCTAACTTCTAGCACAGATACGCAGTATTTT. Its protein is CASSSLTSSTDTQYF.

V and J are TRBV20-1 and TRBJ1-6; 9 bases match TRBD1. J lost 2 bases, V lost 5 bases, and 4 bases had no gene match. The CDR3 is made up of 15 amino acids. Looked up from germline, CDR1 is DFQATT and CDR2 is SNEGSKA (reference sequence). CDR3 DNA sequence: TGCAGTGCTCAAACAGGGGGCACCTATAATTCACCCCTCCACTTT. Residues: CSAQTGGTYNSPLHF.

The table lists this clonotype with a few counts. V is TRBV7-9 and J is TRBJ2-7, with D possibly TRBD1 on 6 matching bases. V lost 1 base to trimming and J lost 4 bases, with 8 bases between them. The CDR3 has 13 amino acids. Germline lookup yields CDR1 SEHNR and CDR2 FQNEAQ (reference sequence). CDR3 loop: CASSLGDTYEQYV. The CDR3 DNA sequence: TGTGCCAGCAGCTTAGGGGACACATACGAGCAGTACGTC.

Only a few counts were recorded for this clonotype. The CDR3 reads CASSEGRPGAYEQYV. Written as DNA, the CDR3 is TGTGCCAGCAGTGAAGGAAGACCAGGAGCCTACGAGCAGTACGTC. The chain has TRBV6-1 and TRBJ2-7; D gene ambiguous. This CDR3 region has 15 residues. V lost 1 base, J lost 2 bases, and 12 bases lay in between. CDR1 and CDR2 (germline): MNHNS, SASEGT.

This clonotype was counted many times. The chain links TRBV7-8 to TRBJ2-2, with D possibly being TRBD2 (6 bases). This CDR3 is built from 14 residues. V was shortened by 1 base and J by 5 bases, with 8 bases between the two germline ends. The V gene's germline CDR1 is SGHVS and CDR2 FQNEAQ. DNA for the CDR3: TGTGCCAGCAGCTTAGAGGCGGGGACCGGGGAGCTGTTTTTT. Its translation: CASSLEAGTGELFF.

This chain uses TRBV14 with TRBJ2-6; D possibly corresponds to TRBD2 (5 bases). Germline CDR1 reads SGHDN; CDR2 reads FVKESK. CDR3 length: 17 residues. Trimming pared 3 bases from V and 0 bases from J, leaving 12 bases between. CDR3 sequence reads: CASSHPGGYSGANVLTF. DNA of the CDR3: TGTGCCAGCAGCCACCCCGGCGGGTACTCTGGGGCCAACGTCCTGACTTTC.

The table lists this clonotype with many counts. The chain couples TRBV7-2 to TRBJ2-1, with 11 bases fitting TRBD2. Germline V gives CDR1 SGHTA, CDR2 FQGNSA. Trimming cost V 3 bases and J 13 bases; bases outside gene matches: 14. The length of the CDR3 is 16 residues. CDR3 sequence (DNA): TGTGCCAGCAGCTTTCCGGGGACTAGCGGAGATCGTTCCCAGTTCTTC. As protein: CASSFPGTSGDRSQFF.

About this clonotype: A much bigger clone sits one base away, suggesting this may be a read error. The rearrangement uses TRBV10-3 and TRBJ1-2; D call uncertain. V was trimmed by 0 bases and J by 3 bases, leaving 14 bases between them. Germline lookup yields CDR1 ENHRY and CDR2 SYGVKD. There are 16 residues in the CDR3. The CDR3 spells CAISESDREQDYGYTF. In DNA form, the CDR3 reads TGTGCCATCAGTGAGTCTGATAGGGAGCAAGACTATGGCTACACCTTC.

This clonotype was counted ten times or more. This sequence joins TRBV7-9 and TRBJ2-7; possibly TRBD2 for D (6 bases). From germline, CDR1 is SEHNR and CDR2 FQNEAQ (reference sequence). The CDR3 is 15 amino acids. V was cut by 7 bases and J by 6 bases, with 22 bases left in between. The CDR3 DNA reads TGTGCCAGCACTCCTGGGGGGACCCAAGGTACCGAGCAGTACTTC. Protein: CASTPGGTQGTEQYF. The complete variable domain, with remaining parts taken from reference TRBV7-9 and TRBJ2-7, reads DTGVSQNPRHKITKRGQNVTFRCDPISEHNRLYWYRQTLGQGPEFLTYFQNEAQLEKSRLLSDRFSAERPKGSFSTLEIQRTEQGDSAMYLCASTPGGTQGTEQYFGPGTRLTVT.

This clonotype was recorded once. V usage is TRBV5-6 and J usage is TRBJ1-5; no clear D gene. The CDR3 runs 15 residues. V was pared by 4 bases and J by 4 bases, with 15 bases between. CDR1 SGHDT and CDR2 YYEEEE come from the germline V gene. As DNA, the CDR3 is TGTGCCAGCAGCCCCACCCCGGACTGGAATCAGCCCCAGCATTTT. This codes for CASSPTPDWNQPQHF.

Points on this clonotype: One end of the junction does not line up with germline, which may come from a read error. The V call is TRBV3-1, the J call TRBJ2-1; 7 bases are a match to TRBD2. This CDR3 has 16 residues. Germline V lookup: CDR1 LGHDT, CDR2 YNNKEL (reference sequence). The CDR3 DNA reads TGTACCAGCAGCCAAGAGATAGCGGGCCCCTACAATGAGCAGTTCTTC. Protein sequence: CTSSQEIAGPYNEQFF.

The CDR3 bases are TGTGCCAGCGGATTATTACCCTACCCGGAAGAGTATTCACCCCTCCACTTT. This gives the protein CASGLLPYPEEYSPLHF. The V and J genes are TRBV9 and TRBJ1-6, with D unclear. The CDR3 runs 17 residues. Germline lookup yields CDR1 SGDLS and CDR2 YYNGEE. V lost 7 bases to trimming and J lost 8 bases, with 25 bases between them.